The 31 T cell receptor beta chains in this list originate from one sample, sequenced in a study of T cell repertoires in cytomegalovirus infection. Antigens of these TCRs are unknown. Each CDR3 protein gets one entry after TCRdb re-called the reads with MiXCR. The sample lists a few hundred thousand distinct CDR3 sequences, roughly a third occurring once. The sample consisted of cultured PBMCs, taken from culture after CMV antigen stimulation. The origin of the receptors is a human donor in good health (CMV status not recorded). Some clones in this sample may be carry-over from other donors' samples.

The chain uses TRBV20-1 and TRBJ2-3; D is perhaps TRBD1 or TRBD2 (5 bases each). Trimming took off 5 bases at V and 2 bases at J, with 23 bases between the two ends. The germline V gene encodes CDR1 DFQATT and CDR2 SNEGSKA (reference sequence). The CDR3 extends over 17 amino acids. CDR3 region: CSAYLMVEGIVTDTQYF. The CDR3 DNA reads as TGCAGTGCTTACTTGATGGTAGAGGGGATTGTCACAGATACGCAGTATTTT.

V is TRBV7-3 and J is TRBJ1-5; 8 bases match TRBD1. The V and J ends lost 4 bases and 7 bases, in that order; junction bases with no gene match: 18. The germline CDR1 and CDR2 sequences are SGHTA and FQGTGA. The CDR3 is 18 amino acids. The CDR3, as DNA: TGTGCCAGCAGCTCTACCAGTGGACAGGGAGCTACAGGGCAGCCCCAGCATTTT. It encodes CASSSTSGQGATGQPQHF.

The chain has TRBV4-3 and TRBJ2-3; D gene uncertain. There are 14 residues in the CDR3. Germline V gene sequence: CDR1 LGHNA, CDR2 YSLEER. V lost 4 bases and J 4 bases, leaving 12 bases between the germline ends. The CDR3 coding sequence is TGCGCCAGCAGCCCCCGGATGCGCGCAGATACGCAGTATTTT. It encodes CASSPRMRADTQYF.

The CDR3, as DNA: TGTGCCAGTAGGCCGTTCGGGTCCTACGAGCAGTACTTC. Translation gives CASRPFGSYEQYF. The V gene is TRBV19, the J gene TRBJ2-7; D is undetermined. The CDR3 covers 13 residues. Germline V gives CDR1 LNHDA, CDR2 SQIVND (reference sequence). Trimming pared 6 bases from V and 1 base from J, leaving 10 bases between.

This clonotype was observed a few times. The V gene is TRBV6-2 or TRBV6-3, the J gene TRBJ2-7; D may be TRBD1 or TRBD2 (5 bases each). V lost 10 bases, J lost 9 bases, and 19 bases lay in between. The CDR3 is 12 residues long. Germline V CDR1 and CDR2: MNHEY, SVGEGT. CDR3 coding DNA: TGTGCCATTGGGACCGCAACTGTAGGGCAGTACTTC. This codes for CAIGTATVGQYF.

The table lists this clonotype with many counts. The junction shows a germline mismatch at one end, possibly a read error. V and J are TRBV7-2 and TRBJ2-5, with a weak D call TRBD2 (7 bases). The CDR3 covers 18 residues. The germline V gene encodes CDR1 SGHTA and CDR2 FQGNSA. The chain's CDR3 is CASSLAPIQGGGRETQYF. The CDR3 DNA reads TGTGCCAGCAGCCTAGCCCCAATCCAAGGGGGGGGGAGGGAGACCCAGTACTTC.

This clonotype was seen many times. Here the CDR3 reads CATSDLPGSSYNEQFF. The CDR3 coding sequence is TGTGCCACCAGTGATTTGCCGGGGAGCTCCTACAATGAGCAGTTCTTC. V and J are TRBV24-1 and TRBJ2-1; perhaps TRBD2 as D (5 bases). CDR3 length equals 16 residues. Per the germline V gene, CDR1 is KGHDR and CDR2 is SFDVKD. Trimming took off 0 bases at V and 0 bases at J, with 8 bases between the two ends.

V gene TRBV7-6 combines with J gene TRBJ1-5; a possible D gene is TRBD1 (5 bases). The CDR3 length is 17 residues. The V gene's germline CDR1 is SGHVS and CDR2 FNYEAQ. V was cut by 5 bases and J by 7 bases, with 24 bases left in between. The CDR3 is CASSPSRGEEVGQPQHF. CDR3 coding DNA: TGTGCCAGCAGCCCGAGCCGGGGGGAGGAGGTGGGCCAGCCCCAGCATTTT.

CDR3 bases: TGTGCCACCAGCAGAGATATGGGGGCCCAAGAGACCCAGTACTTC. It yields the protein CATSRDMGAQETQYF. The V gene is TRBV15, the J gene TRBJ2-5; TRBD1 is a possible D gene (6 bases). The CDR3 covers 15 residues. The germline gives CDR1 LNHNV, CDR2 YYDKDF (reference sequence). Trimming removed 0 bases from V and 1 base from J, with 9 bases in between.

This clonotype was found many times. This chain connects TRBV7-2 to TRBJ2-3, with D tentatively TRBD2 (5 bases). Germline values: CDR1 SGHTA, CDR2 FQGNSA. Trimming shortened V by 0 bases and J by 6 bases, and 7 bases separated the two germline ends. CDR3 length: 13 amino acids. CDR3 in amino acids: CASSLAGEDTQYF. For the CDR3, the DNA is TGTGCCAGCAGCTTAGCGGGAGAGGATACGCAGTATTTT. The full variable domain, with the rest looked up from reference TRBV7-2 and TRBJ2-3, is GAGVSQSPSNKVTEKGKDVELRCDPISGHTALYWYRQSLGQGLEFLIYFQGNSAPDKSGLPSDRFSAERTGGSVSTLTIQRTQQEDSAVYLCASSLAGEDTQYFGPGTRLTVL.

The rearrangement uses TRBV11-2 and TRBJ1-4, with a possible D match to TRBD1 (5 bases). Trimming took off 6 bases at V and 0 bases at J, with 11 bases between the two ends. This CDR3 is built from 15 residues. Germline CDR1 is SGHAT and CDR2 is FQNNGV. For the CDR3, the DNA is TGTGCCAGCAGGCAACAGGATGCAACTAATGAAAAACTGTTTTTT. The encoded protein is CASRQQDATNEKLFF.

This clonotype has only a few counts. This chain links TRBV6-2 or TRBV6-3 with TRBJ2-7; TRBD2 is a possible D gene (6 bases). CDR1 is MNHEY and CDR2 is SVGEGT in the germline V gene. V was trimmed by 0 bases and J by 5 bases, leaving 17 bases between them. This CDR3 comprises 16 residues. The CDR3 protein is CASSYSPSTGVDEQYF. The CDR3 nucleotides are TGTGCCAGCAGTTACTCCCCCTCTACGGGAGTGGACGAGCAGTACTTC.

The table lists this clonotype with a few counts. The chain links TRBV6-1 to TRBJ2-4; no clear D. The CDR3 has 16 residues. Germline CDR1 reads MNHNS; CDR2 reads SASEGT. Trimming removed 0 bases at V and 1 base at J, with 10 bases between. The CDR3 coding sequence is TGTGCCAGCAGTGAAGCGCTTATAGGGGCCAAAAACATTCAGTACTTC. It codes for CASSEALIGAKNIQYF.

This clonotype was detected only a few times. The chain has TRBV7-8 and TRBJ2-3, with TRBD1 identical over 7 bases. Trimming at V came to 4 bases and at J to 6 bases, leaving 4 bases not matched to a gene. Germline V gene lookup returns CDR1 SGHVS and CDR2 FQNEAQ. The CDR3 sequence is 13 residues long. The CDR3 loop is CASSSDRSDTQYF. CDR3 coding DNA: TGTGCCAGCAGCTCGGACAGGTCCGATACGCAGTATTTT.

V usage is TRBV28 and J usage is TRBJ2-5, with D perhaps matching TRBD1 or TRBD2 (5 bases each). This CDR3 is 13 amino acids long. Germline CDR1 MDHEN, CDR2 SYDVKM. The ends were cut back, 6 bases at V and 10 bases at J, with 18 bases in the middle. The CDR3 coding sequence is TGTGCCAGCAGCCGGGACGGCCTCGGAGGCCAGTACTTC. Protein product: CASSRDGLGGQYF.

The CDR3 region has the DNA TGTGCCAGCAGCTTGAGGCTAGCGGGAGGGTCTGAGCAGTTCTTC. Its translation: CASSLRLAGGSEQFF. The chain has TRBV5-4 and TRBJ2-1; 12 nucleotides line up with TRBD2. The trim removed 1 base at V and 9 bases at J, leaving 5 bases unmatched. This CDR3 spans 15 amino acids. Germline V lookup: CDR1 SGHNT, CDR2 YYREEE (reference sequence).

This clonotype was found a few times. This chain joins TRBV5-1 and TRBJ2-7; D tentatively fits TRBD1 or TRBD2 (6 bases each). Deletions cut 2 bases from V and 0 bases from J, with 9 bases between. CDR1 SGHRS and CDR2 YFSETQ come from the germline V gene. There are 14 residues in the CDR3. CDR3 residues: CASSFRGGSYEQYV. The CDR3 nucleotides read TGCGCCAGCAGCTTCAGGGGAGGCTCCTACGAGCAGTACGTC.

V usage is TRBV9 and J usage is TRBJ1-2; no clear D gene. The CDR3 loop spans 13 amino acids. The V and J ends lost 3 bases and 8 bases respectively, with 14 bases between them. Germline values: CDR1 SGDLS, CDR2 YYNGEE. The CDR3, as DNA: TGTGCCAGCAGCGCGACCGTGACATTAGGCTACACCTTC. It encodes CASSATVTLGYTF. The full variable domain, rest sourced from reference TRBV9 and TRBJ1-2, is DSGVTQTPKHLITATGQRVTLRCSPRSGDLSVYWYQQSLDQGLQFLIQYYNGEERAKGNILERFSAQQFPDLHSELNLSSLELGDSALYFCASSATVTLGYTFGSGTRLTVV.

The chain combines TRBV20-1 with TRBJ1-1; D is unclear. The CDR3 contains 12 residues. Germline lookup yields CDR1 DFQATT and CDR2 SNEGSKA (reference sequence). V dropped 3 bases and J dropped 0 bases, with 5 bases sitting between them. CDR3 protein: CSASGVNTEAFF. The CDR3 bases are TGCAGTGCTAGCGGAGTGAACACTGAAGCTTTCTTT.

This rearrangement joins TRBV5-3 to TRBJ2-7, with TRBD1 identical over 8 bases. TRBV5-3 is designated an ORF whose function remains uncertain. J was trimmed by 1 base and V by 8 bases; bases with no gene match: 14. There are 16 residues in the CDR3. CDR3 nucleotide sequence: TGTGCCAGCAGCCCTACCCGCCGGACAGGGTCCTACGAGCAGTACTTC. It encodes CASSPTRRTGSYEQYF.

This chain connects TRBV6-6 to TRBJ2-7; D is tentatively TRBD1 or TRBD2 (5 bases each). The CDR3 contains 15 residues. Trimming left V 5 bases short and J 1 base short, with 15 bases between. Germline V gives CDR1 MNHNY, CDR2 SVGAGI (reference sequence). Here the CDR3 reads CASSPLRGPSYEQYF. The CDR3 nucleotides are TGTGCCAGCAGTCCCTTGAGGGGACCTTCCTACGAGCAGTACTTC.

For the CDR3, the DNA is TGTGCCAGCAGTTTAGAACAGGGGGCGGTTGGCTACACCTTC. As protein: CASSLEQGAVGYTF. V and J are TRBV28 and TRBJ1-2; 9 bases are shared with TRBD1. Germline assignment: CDR1 MDHEN and CDR2 SYDVKM. V was clipped by 2 bases and J by 7 bases; unmatched bases: 5. The CDR3 length is 14 residues.

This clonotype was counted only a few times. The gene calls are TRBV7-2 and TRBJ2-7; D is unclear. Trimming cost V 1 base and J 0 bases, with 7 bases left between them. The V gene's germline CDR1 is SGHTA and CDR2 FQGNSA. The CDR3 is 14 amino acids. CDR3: CASSLDSISYEQYF. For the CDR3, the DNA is TGTGCCAGCAGCTTAGACAGTATCTCCTACGAGCAGTACTTC. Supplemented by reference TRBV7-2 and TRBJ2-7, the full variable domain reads GAGVSQSPSNKVTEKGKDVELRCDPISGHTALYWYRQSLGQGLEFLIYFQGNSAPDKSGLPSDRFSAERTGGSVSTLTIQRTQQEDSAVYLCASSLDSISYEQYFGPGTRLTVT.

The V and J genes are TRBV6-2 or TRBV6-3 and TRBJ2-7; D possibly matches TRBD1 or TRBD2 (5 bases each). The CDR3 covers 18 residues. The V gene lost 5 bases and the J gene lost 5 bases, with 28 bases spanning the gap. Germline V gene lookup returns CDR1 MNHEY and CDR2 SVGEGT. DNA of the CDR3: TGTGCCAGCAGTGCGTCCTACCGGGACCCTCGAAACGGCGACGAGCAGTACGTC. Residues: CASSASYRDPRNGDEQYV.

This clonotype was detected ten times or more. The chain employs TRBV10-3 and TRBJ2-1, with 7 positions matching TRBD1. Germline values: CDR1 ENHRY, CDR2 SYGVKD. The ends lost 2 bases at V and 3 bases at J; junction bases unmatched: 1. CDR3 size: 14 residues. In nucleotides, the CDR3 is TGTGCCATCAGTGAGGGGACAGACTACAATGAGCAGTTCTTC. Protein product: CAISEGTDYNEQFF.

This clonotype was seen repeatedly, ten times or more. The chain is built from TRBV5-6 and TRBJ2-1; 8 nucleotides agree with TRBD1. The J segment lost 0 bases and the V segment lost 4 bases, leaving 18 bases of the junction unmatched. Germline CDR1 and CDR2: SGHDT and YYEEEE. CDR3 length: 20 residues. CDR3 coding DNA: TGTGCCAGCAGCCGGACAGGGACAAGAGGGTGGGGAAGCTCCTACAATGAGCAGTTCTTC. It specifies CASSRTGTRGWGSSYNEQFF.

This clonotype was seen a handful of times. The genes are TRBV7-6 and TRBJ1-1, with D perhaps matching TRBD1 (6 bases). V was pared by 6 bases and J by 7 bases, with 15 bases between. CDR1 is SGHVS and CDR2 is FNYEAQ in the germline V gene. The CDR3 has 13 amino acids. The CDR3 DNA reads TGTGCCAGCAGGAAAGGAGGACAGAGTGAAGCTTTCTTT. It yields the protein CASRKGGQSEAFF. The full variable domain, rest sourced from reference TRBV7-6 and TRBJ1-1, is GAGVSQSPRYKVTKRGQDVALRCDPISGHVSLYWYRQALGQGPEFLTYFNYEAQQDKSGLPNDRFSAERPEGSISTLTIQRTEQRDSAMYRCASRKGGQSEAFFGQGTRLTVV.

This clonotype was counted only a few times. DNA for the CDR3: TGTGCCAGCAGCCGACAGGGGAGCTCCTACAATGAGCAGTTCTTC. Translating it yields CASSRQGSSYNEQFF. This chain connects TRBV7-2 to TRBJ2-1; 8 bases are shared with TRBD1. Germline CDR1 SGHTA, CDR2 FQGNSA. Trimming at V came to 5 bases and at J to 0 bases, leaving 3 bases not matched to a gene. The length of the CDR3 is 15 residues.

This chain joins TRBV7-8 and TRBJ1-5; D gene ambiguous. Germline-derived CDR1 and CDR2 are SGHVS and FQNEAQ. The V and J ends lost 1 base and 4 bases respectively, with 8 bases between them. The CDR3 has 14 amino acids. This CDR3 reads CASSLDKANQPQHF. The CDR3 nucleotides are TGTGCCAGCAGCTTAGACAAGGCGAATCAGCCCCAGCATTTT. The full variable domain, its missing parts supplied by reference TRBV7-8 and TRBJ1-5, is GAGVSQSPRYKVAKRGQDVALRCDPISGHVSLFWYQQALGQGPEFLTYFQNEAQLDKSGLPSDRFFAERPEGSVSTLKIQRTQQEDSAVYLCASSLDKANQPQHFGDGTRLSIL.

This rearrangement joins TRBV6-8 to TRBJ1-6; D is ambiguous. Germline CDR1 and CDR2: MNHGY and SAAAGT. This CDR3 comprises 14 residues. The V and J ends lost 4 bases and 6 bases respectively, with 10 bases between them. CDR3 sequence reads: CASSSDGFNSPLHF. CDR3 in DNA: TGTGCCAGCAGTTCAGACGGGTTTAATTCACCCCTCCACTTT.

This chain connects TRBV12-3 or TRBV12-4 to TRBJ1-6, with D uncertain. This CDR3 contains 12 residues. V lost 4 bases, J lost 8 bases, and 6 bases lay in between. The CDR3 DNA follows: TGTGCCAGCAGTTACCGATATTCACCCCTCCACTTT. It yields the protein CASSYRYSPLHF.